This T cell receptor beta chain comes out of a study of beta chain features in type 1 diabetes. Only a few counts were recorded for this clone. Isolated RNA was reverse transcribed in full, so expressed TCRB transcripts were sequenced. Here immunoSEQ multiplex PCR was the method, and the copy in TCRdb shows in-frame clones only, minus some. Of some 900,000 clones in the sample, roughly 15% were seen once. V was clipped by 6 bases and J by 5 bases, with 21 bases between them. In germline, CDR1 is SGHRS, CDR2 YFSETQ. The CDR3 covers 15 residues. This TCR came from a woman aged 18-29 years in good health. J is TRBJ2-7 and V is TRBV5-1, with a tentative D call TRBD2 (5 bases). Material for sequencing was naive CD4+ T cells from blood. The CDR3 loop is CASNLGLAPTDEQYF. CDR3 DNA: TGCGCCAGCAACCTTGGGCTAGCCCCGACCGACGAGCAGTACTTC.